The 28 T cell receptor beta chains below were found in one sample sequenced in a study of cytomegalovirus exposure and HLA in healthy donors. Primers included in the PCR were 60 Vbeta and 13 Jbeta primers. Clones were read by immunoSEQ multiplex PCR, and TCRdb kept only the in-frame ones, dropping some. In the table there are around 200,000 clones, 80% of which are singletons. Sequencing input: PBMCs. These receptors were obtained from a boy aged 5-17 years in good health and CMV-seronegative.

The chain is built from TRBV27 and TRBJ1-1, with D unclear. The germline V gene encodes CDR1 MNHEY and CDR2 SMNVEV (reference sequence). Between the trimmed V and J ends, which lost 3 bases and 0 bases, there was a span of 11 bases. This CDR3 comprises 15 residues. The CDR3 loop is CASSLMTGLNTEAFF. As DNA, the CDR3 is TGTGCCAGCAGTTTGATGACGGGGTTGAACACTGAAGCTTTCTTT.

The chain joins TRBV5-1 to TRBJ2-1; 14 positions match TRBD2. Germline V CDR1 and CDR2: SGHRS, YFSETQ. V shed 0 bases, J shed 4 bases, and the junction held 12 bases outside the gene matches. The length of the CDR3 is 20 residues. This CDR3 is CASSLDLGLAGGLEYNEQFF. CDR3 in DNA: TGCGCCAGCAGCTTGGATCTCGGACTAGCGGGGGGCCTTGAATACAATGAGCAGTTCTTC.

V is TRBV5-6 and J is TRBJ2-1; 7 bases align to TRBD1. Germline loops: CDR1 SGHDT, CDR2 YYEEEE. V lost 0 bases to trimming and J lost 5 bases; unmatched junction nucleotides: 14. The CDR3 length is 18 residues. For the CDR3, the DNA is TGTGCCAGCAGCTTGGTTTTGAGGGACAGCCGGAGACACAATGAGCAGTTCTTC. It is translated as CASSLVLRDSRRHNEQFF.

This clone was counted a few times. This sequence joins TRBV6-1 and TRBJ1-2, with no clear D. V shed 0 bases and J shed 5 bases, with 13 bases lying between them. The CDR3 runs to 15 residues. From germline, CDR1 is MNHNS and CDR2 SASEGT. CDR3 nucleotide sequence: TGTGCCAGCAGTGAAGCTTCAGGACTCTCGTATGGCTACACCTTC. Amino acids: CASSEASGLSYGYTF.

The chain carries TRBV4-3 and TRBJ2-7; 9 bases map to TRBD1. The CDR3 consists of 14 residues. Germline V gene lookup returns CDR1 LGHNA and CDR2 YSLEER. V trimming: 5 bases; J trimming: 3 bases; junction bases outside the gene matches: 5. The CDR3 DNA reads TGCGCCAGCAGCGAGGACAGGGGCCACTACGAGCAGTACTTC. Its translation: CASSEDRGHYEQYF.

The V and J genes are TRBV2 and TRBJ1-3, with D perhaps matching TRBD1 (6 bases). Trimming cost V 5 bases and J 3 bases, with 11 bases left between them. From germline, CDR1 is SNHLY and CDR2 FYNNEI. The CDR3 consists of 14 residues. CDR3 protein: CASSTGFDGNTIYF. In DNA, the CDR3 is TGTGCCAGCAGTACAGGGTTTGATGGAAACACCATATATTTT.

V is TRBV4-1 and J is TRBJ2-7; 9 positions match TRBD1. The CDR3 runs 14 residues. J lost 4 bases, V lost 3 bases, and 4 bases had no gene match. CDR1 and CDR2 from the germline V gene are MGHRA and YSYEKL. The CDR3, as DNA: TGCGCCAGCAGCCAGAGGGACAGGGTGTACGAGCAGTACTTC. Translated, it gives CASSQRDRVYEQYF.

V usage is TRBV7-3 and J usage is TRBJ2-7; 11 bases agree with TRBD1. The CDR3 sequence is 14 residues long. The germline CDR1 and CDR2 sequences are SGHTA and FQGTGA. V shed 5 bases, J shed 2 bases, and the junction held 2 bases outside the gene matches. The CDR3 nucleotides are TGTGCCAGCAGCGAGGGACAGGGGGCCTACGAGCAGTACTTC. Translation: CASSEGQGAYEQYF.

This sequence joins TRBV19 and TRBJ1-1, with 10 positions matching TRBD1. V shed 4 bases and J 0 bases; nucleotides not matched to a gene: 11. Germline CDR1 LNHDA, CDR2 SQIVND (reference sequence). The CDR3 has 18 amino acids. CDR3 in DNA: TGTGCCAGTAGTAAAAGACAGGGGGCCGTCACTTTGAACACTGAAGCTTTCTTT. Translated, it gives CASSKRQGAVTLNTEAFF.

The chain couples TRBV30 to TRBJ2-7, with 15 bases that match TRBD2. With V trimmed by 3 bases and J by 3 bases, 12 bases remained unmatched. The CDR3 covers 18 residues. The germline CDR1 and CDR2 sequences are GTSNPN and SVGIG (reference sequence). The CDR3 region has the DNA TGTGCCTGGAGCGTTACCTCCGGGACTAGCGGGGGGATCTACGAGCAGTACTTC. Amino acid sequence: CAWSVTSGTSGGIYEQYF.

CDR3 nucleotide sequence: TGTGCCAGCAGCGCCCGGACAGGGACCTCCTACGAGCAGTACTTC. It translates to CASSARTGTSYEQYF. V gene TRBV9 combines with J gene TRBJ2-7, with 8 bases fitting TRBD1. The junction had 5 bases not matched to a gene; V was cut back by 3 bases and J by 0 bases. Germline lookup yields CDR1 SGDLS and CDR2 YYNGEE. This CDR3 spans 15 amino acids.

The V call is TRBV6-5, the J call TRBJ2-5, with D tentatively TRBD2 (6 bases). This CDR3 has 15 amino acids. Looked up from germline, CDR1 is MNHEY and CDR2 is SVGAGI. Trimming cost V 2 bases and J 5 bases, with 15 bases left between them. Here the CDR3 reads CASSYGVGGGETQYF. In nucleotides, the CDR3 is TGTGCCAGCAGTTACGGGGTGGGAGGCGGGGAGACCCAGTACTTC.

The rearrangement links TRBV9 to TRBJ2-7, with no clear D. With 1 base removed from V and 0 bases from J, the gap between germline ends came to 5 bases. The germline CDR1 and CDR2 sequences are SGDLS and YYNGEE. This CDR3 region has 13 residues. The CDR3 spells CASSVTSSYEQYF. The CDR3 DNA reads TGTGCCAGCAGCGTAACCAGCTCCTACGAGCAGTACTTC.

V and J are TRBV6-6 and TRBJ2-5; tentatively, D is TRBD1 (6 bases). TRBJ2-7 matches the DNA end more closely, so the J call is doubtful. Germline-derived CDR1 and CDR2 are MNHNY and SVGAGI (reference sequence). The CDR3 loop spans 14 amino acids. The CDR3, as DNA: TGTGCCAGCAGGTCAAGACAGGATTATGGCGAGCAGTACTTC. Protein sequence: CASRSRQDYGEQYF.

This clone was picked up a small number of times. The chain joins TRBV5-1 to TRBJ1-2; weak D call: TRBD1 (5 bases). Germline CDR1 SGHRS, CDR2 YFSETQ. V lost 0 bases, J lost 5 bases, and 17 bases lay in between. The CDR3 totals 16 residues. The CDR3 loop is CASSLGNQGGIYGYTF. The CDR3 region has the DNA TGCGCCAGCAGCTTGGGAAACCAGGGAGGTATATATGGCTACACCTTC.

V and J are TRBV4-2 and TRBJ1-1, with D perhaps TRBD1 (5 bases). The ends were cut back, 1 base at V and 4 bases at J, with 13 bases in the middle. Germline-derived CDR1 and CDR2 are LGHNA and YNFKEQ. CDR3 length: 15 residues. The CDR3 reads CASSQGAGGSTEAFF. DNA of the CDR3: TGTGCCAGCAGCCAAGGGGCTGGGGGGTCCACTGAAGCTTTCTTT.

The gene calls are TRBV13 and TRBJ2-5, with TRBD1 matching 11 bases. This CDR3 has 14 amino acids. CDR1 is PRHDT, CDR2 FYEKMQ, per germline (reference sequence). J lost 11 bases, V lost 4 bases, and 9 bases had no gene match. This CDR3 reads CASSYSGTGGEQYF. The CDR3 nucleotides read TGTGCCAGCAGCTACTCCGGGACAGGGGGAGAGCAGTACTTC.

V and J are TRBV30 and TRBJ1-2; D not certain. The CDR3 spans 12 residues. CDR1 is GTSNPN, CDR2 SVGIG, per germline (reference sequence). The ends were cut back, 2 bases at V and 8 bases at J, with 12 bases in the middle. The CDR3 bases are TGTGCCTGGAGTCCGTTGTCGGGAGGCTACACCTTC. This encodes CAWSPLSGGYTF.

V and J are TRBV9 and TRBJ2-1; D perhaps matches TRBD1 (6 bases). The CDR3 loop spans 15 amino acids. With 4 bases removed from V and 4 bases from J, the gap between germline ends came to 15 bases. Per germline, CDR1 SGDLS and CDR2 YYNGEE. CDR3 in amino acids: CASSSGAGTYNEQFF. The DNA for the CDR3 is TGTGCCAGCAGCTCAGGGGCAGGGACATACAATGAGCAGTTCTTC.

The V gene is TRBV5-4, the J gene TRBJ1-2, with TRBD1 matching over 7 bases. The V segment lost 5 bases and the J segment 1 base; nucleotides outside the gene matches: 5. This CDR3 is built from 14 residues. Germline CDR1 SGHNT, CDR2 YYREEE (reference sequence). DNA for the CDR3: TGTGCCAGCAGTAGGGGGCTACTTAACTATGGCTACACCTTC. It encodes CASSRGLLNYGYTF.

Notes on this clone: The germline gene is not matched at one end of the junction; a read error may be the cause. The chain is built from TRBV28 and TRBJ2-7, with a possible D match to TRBD2 (6 bases). The CDR3 has 11 amino acids. Germline V gene lookup returns CDR1 MDHEN and CDR2 SYDVKM. The DNA of the CDR3 is TGTGCCAGCGGACTATATTACGGGCAGTACTTC. This gives the protein CASGLYYGQYF.

This clone was recorded a few times. This chain uses TRBV5-5 with TRBJ1-5; D possibly corresponds to TRBD1 (5 bases). Germline CDR1 SGHKS, CDR2 YYEKEE (reference sequence). The CDR3 consists of 14 residues. V was shortened by 1 base and J by 4 bases, with 9 bases between the two germline ends. In DNA, the CDR3 is TGTGCCAGCAGCTTGTGGCAGGGTAATCAGCCCCAGCATTTT. Its translation is CASSLWQGNQPQHF.

V and J are TRBV29-1 and TRBJ2-1; possible D gene TRBD1, 6 bases. CDR3 length: 11 residues. Germline CDR1 reads SQVTM; CDR2 reads ANQGSEA. V lost 0 bases to trimming and J lost 15 bases, with 12 bases between them. This chain's CDR3 is CSVEEGQTLFF. DNA for the CDR3: TGCAGCGTTGAAGAGGGACAAACGCTGTTCTTC.

V and J are TRBV6-1 and TRBJ1-1, with D perhaps matching TRBD1 (5 bases). The CDR3 runs to 13 residues. Germline-derived CDR1 and CDR2 are MNHNS and SASEGT. Trimming pared 4 bases from V and 5 bases from J, leaving 11 bases between. DNA of the CDR3: TGTGCCAGCAGTGCGGGGGAGGGGACTGAAGCTTTCTTT. Its translation is CASSAGEGTEAFF.

This chain joins TRBV18 and TRBJ2-5; 9 nucleotides agree with TRBD1. The CDR3 totals 15 residues. Per germline, CDR1 KGHSH and CDR2 LQKENI. With 4 bases clipped from V and 2 bases from J, the junction kept 5 bases outside the gene matches. The DNA of the CDR3 is TGTGCCAGCTCACTTTGGGGACAGGGTCAAGAGACCCAGTACTTC. Its translation: CASSLWGQGQETQYF.

The gene calls are TRBV9 and TRBJ1-3; a weak D match, TRBD1 (6 bases). Germline V CDR1 and CDR2: SGDLS, YYNGEE. The CDR3 is 18 residues long. The germline V and J ends were trimmed by 0 bases and 2 bases, with 18 bases remaining between them. In nucleotides, the CDR3 is TGTGCCAGCAGCGTAGACCCCCTTCCGAGGACAGCTGGAAACACCATATATTTT. Translated: CASSVDPLPRTAGNTIYF.

The table lists this clone with a few counts. The chain has TRBV5-1 and TRBJ1-1; TRBD1 is a possible D gene (5 bases). Germline CDR1 SGHRS, CDR2 YFSETQ. V lost 7 bases to trimming and J lost 4 bases, with 11 bases between them. This CDR3 has 12 residues. CDR3 sequence (DNA): TGCGCCAGCTCCGGGGGTGGCACTGAAGCTTTCTTT. This sequence encodes CASSGGGTEAFF.

V and J are TRBV5-8 and TRBJ1-5; tentatively, D is TRBD1 (6 bases). The germline V gene encodes CDR1 SGHTS and CDR2 YDEGEE. V lost 1 base and J lost 6, with 11 bases in between. The CDR3 is 14 residues long. CDR3 sequence: CASSLFTGSQPQHF. The CDR3 DNA reads as TGTGCCAGCAGCTTGTTCACAGGGAGTCAGCCCCAGCATTTT.